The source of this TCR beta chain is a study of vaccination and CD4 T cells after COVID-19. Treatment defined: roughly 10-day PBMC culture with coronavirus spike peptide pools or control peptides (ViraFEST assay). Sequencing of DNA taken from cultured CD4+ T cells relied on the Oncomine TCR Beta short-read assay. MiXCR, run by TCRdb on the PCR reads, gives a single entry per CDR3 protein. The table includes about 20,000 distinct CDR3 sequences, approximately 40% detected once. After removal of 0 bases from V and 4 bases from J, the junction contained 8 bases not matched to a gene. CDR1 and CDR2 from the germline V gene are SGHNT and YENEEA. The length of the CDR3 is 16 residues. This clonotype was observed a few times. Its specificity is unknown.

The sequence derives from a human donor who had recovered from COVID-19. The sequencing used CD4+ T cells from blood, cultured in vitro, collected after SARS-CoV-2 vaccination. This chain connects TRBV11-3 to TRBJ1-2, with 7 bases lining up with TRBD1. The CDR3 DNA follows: TGTGCCAGCAGCTTAGACGCCGGGAAGGGGGCCTATGGCTACACCTTC. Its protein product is CASSLDAGKGAYGYTF.